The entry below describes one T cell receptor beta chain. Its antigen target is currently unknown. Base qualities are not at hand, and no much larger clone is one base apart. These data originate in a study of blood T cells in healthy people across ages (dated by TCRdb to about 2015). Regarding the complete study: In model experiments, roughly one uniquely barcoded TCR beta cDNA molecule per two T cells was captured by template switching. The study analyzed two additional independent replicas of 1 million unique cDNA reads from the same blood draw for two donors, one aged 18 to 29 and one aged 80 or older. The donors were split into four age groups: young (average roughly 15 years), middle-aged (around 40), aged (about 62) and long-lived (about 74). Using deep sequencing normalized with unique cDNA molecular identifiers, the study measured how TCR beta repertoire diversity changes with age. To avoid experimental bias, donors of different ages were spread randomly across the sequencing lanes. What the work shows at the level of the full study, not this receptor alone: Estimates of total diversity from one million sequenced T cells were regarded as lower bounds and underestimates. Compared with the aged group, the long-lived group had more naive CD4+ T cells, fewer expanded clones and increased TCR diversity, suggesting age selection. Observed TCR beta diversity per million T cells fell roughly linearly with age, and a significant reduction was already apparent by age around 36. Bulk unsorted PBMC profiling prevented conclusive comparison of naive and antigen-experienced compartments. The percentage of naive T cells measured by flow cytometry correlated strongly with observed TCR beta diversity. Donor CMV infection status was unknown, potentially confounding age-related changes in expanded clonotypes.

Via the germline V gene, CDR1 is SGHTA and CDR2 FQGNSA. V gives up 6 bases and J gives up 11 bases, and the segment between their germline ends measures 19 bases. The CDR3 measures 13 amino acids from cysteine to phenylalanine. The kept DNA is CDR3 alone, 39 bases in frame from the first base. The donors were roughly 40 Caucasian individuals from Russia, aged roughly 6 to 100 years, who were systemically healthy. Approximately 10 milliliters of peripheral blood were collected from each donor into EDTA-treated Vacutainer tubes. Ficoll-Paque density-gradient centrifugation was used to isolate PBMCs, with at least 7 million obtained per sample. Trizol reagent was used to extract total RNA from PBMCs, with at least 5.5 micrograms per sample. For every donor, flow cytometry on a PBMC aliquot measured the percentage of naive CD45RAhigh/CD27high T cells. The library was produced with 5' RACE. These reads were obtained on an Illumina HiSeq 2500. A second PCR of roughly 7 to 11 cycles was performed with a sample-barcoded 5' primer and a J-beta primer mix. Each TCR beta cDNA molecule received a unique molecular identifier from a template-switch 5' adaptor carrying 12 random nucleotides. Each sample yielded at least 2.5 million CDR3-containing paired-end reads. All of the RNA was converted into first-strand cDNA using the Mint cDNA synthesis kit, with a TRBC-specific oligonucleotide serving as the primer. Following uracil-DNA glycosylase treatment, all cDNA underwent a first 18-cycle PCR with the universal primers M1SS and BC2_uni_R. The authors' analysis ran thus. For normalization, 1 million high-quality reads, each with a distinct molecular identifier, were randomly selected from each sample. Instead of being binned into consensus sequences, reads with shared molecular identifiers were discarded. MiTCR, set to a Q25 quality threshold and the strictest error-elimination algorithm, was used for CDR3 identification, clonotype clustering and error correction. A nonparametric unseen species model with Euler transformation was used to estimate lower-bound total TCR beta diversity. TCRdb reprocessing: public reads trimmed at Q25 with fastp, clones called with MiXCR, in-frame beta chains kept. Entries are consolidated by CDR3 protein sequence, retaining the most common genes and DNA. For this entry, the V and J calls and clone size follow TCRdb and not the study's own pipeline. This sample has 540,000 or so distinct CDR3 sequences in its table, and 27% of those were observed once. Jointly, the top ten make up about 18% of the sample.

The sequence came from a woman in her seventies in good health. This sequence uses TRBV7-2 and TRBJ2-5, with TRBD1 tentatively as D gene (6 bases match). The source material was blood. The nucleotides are TGTGCCAGCAGATTTGACAGGTTTGGGGAGCAGTACTTC. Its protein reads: CASRFDRFGEQYF. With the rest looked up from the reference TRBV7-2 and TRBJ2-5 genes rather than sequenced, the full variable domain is GAGVSQSPSNKVTEKGKDVELRCDPISGHTALYWYRQSLGQGLEFLIYFQGNSAPDKSGLPSDRFSAERTGGSVSTLTIQRTQQEDSAVYLCASRFDRFGEQYFGPGTRLLVL.